Detailed here is one T cell receptor beta chain. The sample belongs to a study of blood T cell repertoires in COVID-19. Across the study: Sample material is recorded as cDNA or gDNA derived from T cells, B-cell-depleted T cells, or PBMCs.

Per the original methods: Using reference gene primer amplification, nucleated cell counts were estimated. The protocol was immunoSEQ multiplex PCR, while the TCRdb copy is restricted to in-frame clones and leaves out a portion. The V and J calls and the clone size are those of that table, but D and trimming were determined from the DNA. The sample holds approximately 250,000 clones, around 89% seen once. The participants were between roughly 18 and 89 years old and came from 24 US areas. The CDR3 spans 14 residues. V lost 1 base and J lost 2, with 9 bases in between. Germline V gene data show CDR1 as SQVTM and CDR2 as ANQGSEA.

Material: PBMCs or T cells enriched from blood (not recorded which). The receptor's source is a middle-aged woman with acute COVID-19. This chain connects TRBV29-1 to TRBJ2-1; possibly TRBD2 for D (6 bases). The CDR3 protein is CSVEGWEAYNEQFF. For the CDR3, the DNA is TGCAGCGTTGAAGGGTGGGAGGCCTACAATGAGCAGTTCTTC.